Following are 17 T cell receptor beta chains from one sample sequenced in a study of T-cell reconstitution after alpha-beta-depleted transplantation in children. Unique molecular identifiers tagged the TCRbeta library. In TCRdb, the PCR reads were re-called with MiXCR into one record per CDR3 protein. The sample shows approximately 800,000 distinct CDR3 sequences, roughly 15% of them seen only once. The sequences come from PBMCs, mostly from graft donor cells, collected 360 days after TCRalphabeta/CD19-depleted stem cell transplant. All receptors derive from a male patient aged 10 to 17 who had a stem cell transplant for acute lymphoblastic leukemia, so the T cells may come from the graft donor.

This clonotype was seen only a few times. The chain carries TRBV19 and TRBJ2-7; 8 nucleotides agree with TRBD1. V lost 6 bases to trimming and J lost 6 bases; unmatched junction nucleotides: 10. Germline V gives CDR1 LNHDA, CDR2 SQIVND (reference sequence). The CDR3 runs to 14 residues. CDR3 protein: CASSPQGAWVEQYF. Written as DNA, the CDR3 is TGTGCCAGTAGCCCCCAGGGGGCGTGGGTCGAGCAGTACTTC.

This clonotype appeared many times. V gene TRBV5-1 combines with J gene TRBJ2-1, with D tentatively TRBD2 (5 bases). This CDR3 region has 15 residues. Trimming took 0 bases from V and 9 from J, leaving 16 bases between them. CDR1 SGHRS and CDR2 YFSETQ come from the germline V gene. The CDR3 loop is CASSLEGPRGIEQFF. The CDR3 DNA reads TGCGCCAGCAGCTTGGAAGGTCCTAGAGGGATTGAGCAGTTCTTC.

V gene TRBV7-3 combines with J gene TRBJ2-5; no clear D. Trimming removed 2 bases from V and 5 bases from J, with 15 bases in between. CDR3 size: 15 residues. Germline V gene data show CDR1 as SGHTA and CDR2 as FQGTGA. This CDR3 reads CASSLPAGWQETQYF. The CDR3 nucleotides read TGTGCCAGCAGCTTACCTGCTGGATGGCAGGAGACCCAGTACTTC.

CDR3 sequence: CATSDLQRGNHEEQFF. CDR3 sequence (DNA): TGTGCCACCAGTGATCTGCAAAGGGGAAACCATGAAGAGCAGTTCTTC. The chain is built from TRBV24-1 and TRBJ2-1; D is possibly TRBD1 (5 bases). CDR1 KGHDR and CDR2 SFDVKD come from the germline V gene. V was cut by 3 bases and J by 10 bases, with 21 bases left in between. The CDR3 sequence is 16 residues long.

This clonotype has only a few counts. This sequence joins TRBV20-1 and TRBJ2-4; 11 bases are a match to TRBD2. The CDR3 loop spans 14 amino acids. Unmatched junction bases numbered 10, after V lost 6 bases and J lost 9 bases. Per germline, CDR1 DFQATT and CDR2 SNEGSKA (reference sequence). CDR3 nucleotides: TGCAGTGCCTATAGCGGGAGGGGTAGGAGCATTCAGTACTTC. This encodes CSAYSGRGRSIQYF.

The chain recombines TRBV5-5 with TRBJ1-2; possible D gene TRBD1, 6 bases. V was pared by 2 bases and J by 6 bases, with 11 bases between. Germline values: CDR1 SGHKS, CDR2 YYEKEE (reference sequence). This CDR3 is 13 amino acids long. CDR3 sequence: CASSFDRWDGYTF. The DNA for the CDR3 is TGTGCCAGCAGCTTTGACAGGTGGGATGGCTACACCTTC.

This clonotype was recorded a few times. The chain recombines TRBV5-1 with TRBJ2-7; 9 nucleotides line up with TRBD1. The CDR3 runs to 15 residues. Germline loops: CDR1 SGHRS, CDR2 YFSETQ. V shed 3 bases, J shed 4 bases, and the junction held 8 bases outside the gene matches. CDR3 residues: CASSWIRDRVYEQYF. The CDR3 DNA reads as TGCGCCAGCAGCTGGATCCGGGACAGGGTATACGAGCAGTACTTC.

This clonotype was found a few times. The chain carries TRBV10-3 and TRBJ2-7; D gene uncertain. Germline-derived CDR1 and CDR2 are ENHRY and SYGVKD. This CDR3 spans 17 amino acids. The germline V and J ends were trimmed by 0 bases and 3 bases, with 18 bases remaining between them. This CDR3 reads CAISESGQPQLNYEQYF. DNA of the CDR3: TGTGCCATCAGTGAGTCAGGGCAGCCCCAGCTTAACTACGAGCAGTACTTC.

The rearrangement links TRBV20-1 to TRBJ1-1; D gene uncertain. The CDR3 runs to 15 residues. Trimming took off 0 bases at V and 1 base at J, with 12 bases between the two ends. The germline gives CDR1 DFQATT, CDR2 SNEGSKA (reference sequence). CDR3 bases: TGCAGTGCTAGAGATCCCCGACTGGGGAACACTGAAGCTTTCTTT. Translated: CSARDPRLGNTEAFF.

This clonotype was detected only a few times. The genes are TRBV5-1 and TRBJ1-2; possibly TRBD1 for D (5 bases). V was clipped by 4 bases and J by 2 bases, with 15 bases between them. This CDR3 is 15 amino acids long. Germline values: CDR1 SGHRS, CDR2 YFSETQ. The CDR3 DNA is TGCGCCAGCAGCCTGGTTGAGGGGCTGAACTATGGCTACACCTTC. It encodes CASSLVEGLNYGYTF.

The rearrangement uses TRBV29-1 and TRBJ2-7, with 9 bases aligning to TRBD2. The CDR3 loop spans 14 amino acids. CDR1 SQVTM and CDR2 ANQGSEA come from the germline V gene. The trim removed 4 bases at V and 0 bases at J, leaving 4 bases unmatched. In DNA form, the CDR3 reads TGCAGCGTTGGGCTGACTAGCGGCTCCTACGAGCAGTACTTC. It is translated as CSVGLTSGSYEQYF.

The V call is TRBV5-1, the J call TRBJ2-7; D might be TRBD1 or TRBD2, each matching 6 bases. This CDR3 has 16 residues. V lost 2 bases to trimming and J lost 4 bases, with 19 bases between them. Germline lookup yields CDR1 SGHRS and CDR2 YFSETQ. The CDR3 DNA sequence: TGCGCCAGCAGCTTTTACCGGAAGGGGGGACGGTACGAGCAGTACTTC. Its translation is CASSFYRKGGRYEQYF.

This rearrangement joins TRBV29-1 to TRBJ2-1; tentative D call: TRBD1 (5 bases). Looked up from germline, CDR1 is SQVTM and CDR2 is ANQGSEA. V lost 7 bases and J 7 bases, leaving 14 bases between the germline ends. The CDR3 covers 12 residues. CDR3 loop: CSGQGFENEQFF. As DNA, the CDR3 is TGCAGCGGGCAGGGATTTGAAAATGAGCAGTTCTTC.

This clonotype has just a few counts. This chain connects TRBV9 to TRBJ1-2; weak D call: TRBD1 (6 bases). Germline V lookup: CDR1 SGDLS, CDR2 YYNGEE. The CDR3 covers 15 residues. V dropped 0 bases and J dropped 5 bases, with 14 bases sitting between them. The CDR3 region is CASSVGGQRPYGYTF. As DNA, the CDR3 is TGTGCCAGCAGCGTAGGGGGACAAAGACCTTATGGCTACACCTTC.

This clonotype was found a few times. The J gene is TRBJ2-7, the V gene TRBV10-3, with 7 bases fitting TRBD1. Germline V gene sequence: CDR1 ENHRY, CDR2 SYGVKD. The CDR3 covers 15 residues. The V segment lost 2 bases and the J segment 4 bases; nucleotides outside the gene matches: 8. Here the CDR3 reads CAISEKGWTGYEQYF. As DNA, the CDR3 is TGTGCCATCAGTGAGAAAGGTTGGACAGGTTACGAGCAGTACTTC.

The chain links TRBV29-1 to TRBJ2-2, with a weak D call TRBD1 (5 bases). The CDR3 spans 16 residues. Between the trimmed V and J ends, which lost 2 bases and 3 bases, there was a span of 16 bases. CDR1 is SQVTM, CDR2 ANQGSEA, per germline. The CDR3 nucleotides are TGCAGCGTTGAAATGGGGCTAGGCGGTCACACCGGGGAGCTGTTTTTT. Protein: CSVEMGLGGHTGELFF.

The rearrangement joins TRBV7-8 to TRBJ2-7, with D perhaps TRBD1 or TRBD2 (6 bases each). The ends were cut back, 7 bases at V and 6 bases at J, with 16 bases in the middle. Germline V gene data show CDR1 as SGHVS and CDR2 as FQNEAQ. The CDR3 totals 13 residues. CDR3 loop: CASTSSRGREQYF. The DNA of the CDR3 is TGTGCCAGCACCTCAAGCCGGGGGCGCGAGCAGTACTTC.